These 30 T cell receptor beta chains share one sample of origin, sequenced in a study of post-analysis software for immune sequencing data. General study results and limits: Included in a set of roughly five TRBV segments more frequent in patients than controls were TRBV5-6, TRBV5-1 and TRBV20-1.

These receptors have no known antigen. Prepared TCR beta cDNA libraries contained unique molecular identifiers. MiXCR, run by TCRdb on the PCR reads, gives a single entry per CDR3 protein. The sample carries some 690,000 distinct CDR3 sequences, 55% to 60% recorded once. Material for sequencing was blood. The receptor source for this set is a girl aged 2 to 9 with multiple sclerosis.

The chain is built from TRBV6-5 and TRBJ2-7; D remains unclear. The germline V gene encodes CDR1 MNHEY and CDR2 SVGAGI. V was trimmed by 5 bases and J by 2 bases, leaving 7 bases between them. The CDR3 consists of 12 residues. CDR3: CASSHAAYEQYF. CDR3 sequence (DNA): TGTGCCAGCAGTCACGCAGCCTACGAGCAGTACTTC.

This clonotype turned up a few times. The chain combines TRBV7-8 with TRBJ2-3, with 8 positions matching TRBD2. The CDR3 contains 17 residues. Looked up from germline, CDR1 is SGHVS and CDR2 is FQNEAQ. With 2 bases clipped from V and 3 bases from J, the junction kept 10 bases outside the gene matches. The CDR3 coding sequence is TGTGCCAGCAGCTTACCGGGGGGGAGTCAAGGTACAGATACGCAGTATTTT. Protein product: CASSLPGGSQGTDTQYF.

This rearrangement joins TRBV6-1 to TRBJ1-1; a possible D gene is TRBD1 (5 bases). The CDR3 has 13 residues. Germline V gives CDR1 MNHNS, CDR2 SASEGT. V lost 6 bases and J lost 4, with 12 bases in between. DNA for the CDR3: TGTGCCAGCAGCGGGGGATTCGGCACTGAAGCTTTCTTT. Protein product: CASSGGFGTEAFF.

The sample holds a few counts of this clonotype. The chain uses TRBV4-1 and TRBJ1-4, with TRBD1 matching 10 bases. V shed 1 base, J shed 8 bases, and the junction held 13 bases outside the gene matches. Germline loops: CDR1 MGHRA, CDR2 YSYEKL. This CDR3 is 18 amino acids long. The CDR3 bases are TGCGCCAGCAGCCAAGGACAGGGGGCGGAAAGACGCTTCGAAAAACTGTTTTTT. Protein product: CASSQGQGAERRFEKLFF.

The chain carries TRBV5-1 and TRBJ2-7; TRBD2 might be the D (5 bases). V lost 4 bases to trimming and J lost 0 bases, with 14 bases between them. This CDR3 contains 15 residues. Germline V gene sequence: CDR1 SGHRS, CDR2 YFSETQ. Here the CDR3 reads CASSTAGSLSYEQYF. CDR3 bases: TGCGCCAGCAGCACGGCGGGTTCCCTCTCCTACGAGCAGTACTTC.

This chain connects TRBV24-1 to TRBJ2-5; 8 nucleotides match TRBD1. In germline, CDR1 is KGHDR, CDR2 SFDVKD. The CDR3 is 13 amino acids. Trimming at V came to 4 bases and at J to 6 bases, leaving 3 bases not matched to a gene. In DNA form, the CDR3 reads TGTGCCACCAGTGACAGGGGGCGAAAGACCCAGTACTTC. Its translation is CATSDRGRKTQYF.

Comments on this clonotype: The junction departs from germline at one end; a sequencing error may be responsible. V usage is TRBV20-1 and J usage is TRBJ2-1, with D tentatively TRBD1 (6 bases). CDR3 length: 13 amino acids. The germline gives CDR1 DFQATT, CDR2 SNEGSKA (reference sequence). The CDR3 nucleotides are TGCAGTGCTGGGGGCGGATTCCACAATGGGCAGTTCTTC. Amino acid sequence: CSAGGGFHNGQFF.

The chain employs TRBV5-1 and TRBJ2-1; the D gene is possibly TRBD2 (6 bases). Trimming took off 0 bases at V and 6 bases at J, with 13 bases between the two ends. The CDR3 spans 15 residues. Germline values: CDR1 SGHRS, CDR2 YFSETQ. CDR3 in DNA: TGCGCCAGCAGCTTGGGCGGGACCGCGGGCAATGAGCAGTTCTTC. Translation: CASSLGGTAGNEQFF.

V usage is TRBV5-1 and J usage is TRBJ2-5; perhaps TRBD1 as D (6 bases). The DNA end is more similar to TRBJ2-7, so the J call may be wrong. The CDR3 loop spans 13 amino acids. Germline lookup yields CDR1 SGHRS and CDR2 YFSETQ. The chain's CDR3 is CASRDTEVHEQYF. The CDR3 DNA sequence: TGCGCCAGCCGGGACACCGAAGTCCACGAGCAGTACTTC.

This chain links TRBV4-3 with TRBJ1-2; 8 bases fit TRBD1. Germline V gives CDR1 LGHNA, CDR2 YSLEER. The CDR3 covers 15 residues. The V gene end was trimmed by 1 base and the J gene end by 8 bases; junction bases not matched to a gene: 9. In nucleotides, the CDR3 is TGCGCCAGCAGCCAAGCTAGCAGGGGGCGACGAGGCTACACCTTC. It is translated as CASSQASRGRRGYTF.

V is TRBV20-1 and J is TRBJ1-1; 7 positions match TRBD1. CDR1 is DFQATT and CDR2 is SNEGSKA in the germline V gene (reference sequence). The ends lost 6 bases at V and 3 bases at J; junction bases unmatched: 10. The CDR3 length is 14 residues. Here the CDR3 reads CSALSQGGYTEAFF. The CDR3 DNA is TGCAGTGCCCTCTCCCAGGGGGGGTACACTGAAGCTTTCTTT.

The chain carries TRBV5-5 and TRBJ2-3; D is uncertain. The CDR3 length is 13 residues. V was shortened by 4 bases and J by 5 bases, with 11 bases between the two germline ends. Germline values: CDR1 SGHKS, CDR2 YYEKEE (reference sequence). The CDR3 region has the DNA TGTGCCAGCAGCCTCCCGCCTGGAGATACGCAGTATTTT. The encoded protein is CASSLPPGDTQYF.

The V gene is TRBV5-1, the J gene TRBJ2-5, with D perhaps matching TRBD1 or TRBD2 (7 bases each). The last part of the DNA fits TRBJ2-7 better; the J call may be wrong. CDR1 SGHRS and CDR2 YFSETQ come from the germline V gene. This CDR3 is built from 13 residues. This CDR3 is CASSQTGRGEQYF. CDR3 bases: TGCGCCAGCAGCCAGACAGGGAGGGGCGAGCAGTACTTC.

The V call is TRBV30, the J call TRBJ2-1; 8 bases agree with TRBD2. With 0 bases clipped from V and 7 bases from J, the junction kept 2 bases outside the gene matches. This CDR3 has 13 residues. The V gene's germline CDR1 is GTSNPN and CDR2 SVGIG (reference sequence). The chain's CDR3 is CAWSVLAENEQFF. CDR3 nucleotide sequence: TGTGCCTGGAGTGTACTAGCGGAAAATGAGCAGTTCTTC.

The DNA for the CDR3 is TGTGCCAGCAGCCAAGACACTAAGGCTGAAGCTTTCTTT. This translates into CASSQDTKAEAFF. The chain uses TRBV3-1 and TRBJ1-1; D is ambiguous. Between the trimmed V and J ends, which lost 0 bases and 6 bases, there was a span of 8 bases. The CDR3 has 13 amino acids. Germline values: CDR1 LGHDT, CDR2 YNNKEL (reference sequence).

About this clonotype: Likely a read error: the CDR3 ends without its conserved phenylalanine or tryptophan. The CDR3 bases are TGTGCCGGCAGCTTAGTAGGACTGTACGAGCAGTACTGC. Its translation: CAGSLVGLYEQYC. The chain has TRBV11-2 and TRBJ2-7; possibly TRBD2 for D (5 bases). The CDR3 sequence is 13 residues long. The germline V gene encodes CDR1 SGHAT and CDR2 FQNNGV.

The chain employs TRBV25-1 and TRBJ1-4; D is possibly TRBD1 (5 bases). Germline V gene lookup returns CDR1 MGHDK and CDR2 SYGVNS. The ends were cut back, 3 bases at V and 8 bases at J, with 10 bases in the middle. This CDR3 comprises 13 residues. The CDR3 bases are TGTGCCAGCAGTGACAGGGAAGGCGAAAAACTGTTTTTT. Protein product: CASSDREGEKLFF. Full variable domain (missing parts from reference TRBV25-1 and TRBJ1-4): EADIYQTPRYLVIGTGKKITLECSQTMGHDKMYWYQQDPGMELHLIHYSYGVNSTEKGDLSSESTVSRIRTEHFPLTLESARPSHTSQYLCASSDREGEKLFFGSGTQLSVL.

The rearrangement uses TRBV20-1 and TRBJ2-7; maybe TRBD1 (5 bases). CDR3 size: 16 residues. The V gene lost 0 bases and the J gene lost 3 bases, with 18 bases spanning the gap. Germline-derived CDR1 and CDR2 are DFQATT and SNEGSKA (reference sequence). This CDR3 reads CSARDRARVGFYEQYF. For the CDR3, the DNA is TGCAGTGCTAGAGATAGGGCCAGGGTTGGGTTCTACGAGCAGTACTTC.

This clonotype was seen more than once but under ten times. This chain connects TRBV20-1 to TRBJ1-2, with D perhaps matching TRBD1 (6 bases). Trimming pared 4 bases from V and 8 bases from J, leaving 17 bases between. The CDR3 sequence is 13 residues long. CDR1 is DFQATT and CDR2 is SNEGSKA in the germline V gene (reference sequence). The CDR3 coding sequence is TGCAGTGCTACCGTCTGGGGGGCGGACGGCTACACCTTC. Protein sequence: CSATVWGADGYTF.

This clonotype was recorded a few times. V is TRBV20-1 and J is TRBJ2-3; unclear D gene. Germline values: CDR1 DFQATT, CDR2 SNEGSKA (reference sequence). The V gene lost 1 base and the J gene lost 2 bases, with 10 bases spanning the gap. The CDR3 spans 14 residues. CDR3: CSARGLRYTDTQYF. The CDR3 DNA reads TGCAGTGCTAGAGGACTGCGTTACACAGATACGCAGTATTTT.

In its sample, this clonotype was seen a few times. This chain connects TRBV5-1 to TRBJ2-1, with TRBD2 matching 9 bases. The CDR3 runs to 16 residues. The trim removed 1 base at V and 2 bases at J, leaving 4 bases unmatched. Germline loops: CDR1 SGHRS, CDR2 YFSETQ. The CDR3 nucleotides read TGCGCCAGCAGCTTGAAGACTAGCGGCCCCTACAATGAGCAGTTCTTC. Translated: CASSLKTSGPYNEQFF.

This clonotype was found a few times. This sequence joins TRBV9 and TRBJ2-7; D unresolved. Germline V gene lookup returns CDR1 SGDLS and CDR2 YYNGEE. The CDR3 spans 15 residues. Trimming left V 1 base short and J 6 bases short, with 17 bases between. As DNA, the CDR3 is TGTGCCAGCAGCGTAAGATCGGACCAGCAAGGCGAGCAGTACTTC. Translated, it gives CASSVRSDQQGEQYF.

This chain uses TRBV5-1 with TRBJ1-5; TRBD1 is a possible D gene (6 bases). The germline gives CDR1 SGHRS, CDR2 YFSETQ. The CDR3 has 15 amino acids. V lost 4 bases and J 3 bases, leaving 14 bases between the germline ends. CDR3 sequence: CASSVGEGHNQPQHF. In nucleotides, the CDR3 is TGCGCCAGCAGCGTGGGGGAGGGACACAATCAGCCCCAGCATTTT. The full variable domain, completed using reference TRBV5-1 and TRBJ1-5, is KAGVTQTPRYLIKTRGQQVTLSCSPISGHRSVSWYQQTPGQGLQFLFEYFSETQRNKGNFPGRFSGRQFSNSRSEMNVSTLELGDSALYLCASSVGEGHNQPQHFGDGTRLSIL.

This clonotype was recorded once. This rearrangement joins TRBV29-1 to TRBJ2-7; tentatively, D is TRBD1 (5 bases). The CDR3 is 13 residues long. Trimming removed 7 bases from V and 0 bases from J, with 13 bases in between. CDR1 is SQVTM and CDR2 is ANQGSEA in the germline V gene. CDR3 sequence: CSAAQGGSYEQYF. Here the CDR3 DNA reads TGCAGCGCGGCCCAGGGTGGCTCCTACGAGCAGTACTTC.

The sample holds a few counts of this clonotype. The chain links TRBV27 to TRBJ2-3; the D is unclear. The germline V and J ends were trimmed by 3 bases and 2 bases, with 6 bases remaining between them. The germline V gene has CDR1 MNHEY and CDR2 SMNVEV (reference sequence). This CDR3 spans 13 amino acids. CDR3 loop: CASSLYTTDTQYF. Written as DNA, the CDR3 is TGTGCCAGCAGTTTGTACACCACAGATACGCAGTATTTT.

V is TRBV29-1 and J is TRBJ2-7; TRBD2 matches 8 bases. The CDR3 has 15 amino acids. CDR1 is SQVTM, CDR2 ANQGSEA, per germline. V lost 3 bases, J lost 5 bases, and 12 bases stayed unmatched. As DNA, the CDR3 is TGCAGCGTTGAGGGTCCAGCGGGAGTATGGCACGAGCAGTACTTC. Encoded protein: CSVEGPAGVWHEQYF.

The V call is TRBV5-5, the J call TRBJ1-1; D is ambiguous. V dropped 3 bases and J dropped 6 bases, with 12 bases sitting between them. The CDR3 totals 13 residues. Germline CDR1 reads SGHKS; CDR2 reads YYEKEE (reference sequence). CDR3 region: CASSSTWVSEAFF. The CDR3 DNA follows: TGTGCCAGCAGCTCGACTTGGGTCTCTGAAGCTTTCTTT.

The chain's CDR3 is CSVARGAQETQYF. CDR3 DNA: TGCAGCGTTGCCAGGGGGGCACAAGAGACCCAGTACTTC. The genes are TRBV29-1 and TRBJ2-7; possibly TRBD1 for D (7 bases). The end of the DNA aligns better with TRBJ2-5, so the J call may be wrong. CDR1 is SQVTM, CDR2 ANQGSEA, per germline. The CDR3 covers 13 residues.

The chain joins TRBV20-1 to TRBJ2-2; D is uncertain. Looked up from germline, CDR1 is DFQATT and CDR2 is SNEGSKA (reference sequence). This CDR3 contains 12 residues. Trimming removed 5 bases from V and 3 bases from J, with 7 bases in between. CDR3 in amino acids: CSADHYTGELFF. Here the CDR3 DNA reads TGCAGTGCTGACCACTACACCGGGGAGCTGTTTTTT.

V usage is TRBV29-1 and J usage is TRBJ2-1; TRBD1 agrees at 8 bases. CDR3 length equals 15 residues. With V trimmed by 6 bases and J by 4 bases, 11 bases remained unmatched. Germline CDR1 and CDR2: SQVTM and ANQGSEA. The CDR3 sequence: CSVSPRDRRYNEQFF. The CDR3 nucleotides read TGCAGCGTGTCGCCCCGGGACAGGAGATACAATGAGCAGTTCTTC.